The 25 T cell receptor beta chains given below trace back to one sample, sequenced in a study of blood T cell repertoires in COVID-19. Clones were sequenced by immunoSEQ multiplex PCR, and TCRdb holds only the in-frame ones, with some missing. This sample has more than 200,000 clones, with roughly 90% found just once. Sequenced input: peripheral blood. The receptors derive from a human donor in a cohort sampled during active COVID-19.

This clone occurred a few times. The sample has other DNA sequences that encode this CDR3 too. The V gene is TRBV6-1, the J gene TRBJ2-7; no clear D. Germline CDR1 reads MNHNS; CDR2 reads SASEGT. The CDR3 has 12 residues. With 2 bases removed from V and 3 bases from J, the gap between germline ends came to 5 bases. For the CDR3, the DNA is TGTGCCAGCAGTGAATTGCGCTACGAGCAGTACTTC. Protein sequence: CASSELRYEQYF.

This sequence joins TRBV7-2 and TRBJ2-3; TRBD2 matches at 13 bases. The germline CDR1 and CDR2 sequences are SGHTA and FQGNSA. V was pared by 6 bases and J by 1 base, with 13 bases of the junction left unmatched. The CDR3 has 19 residues. The CDR3 DNA reads TGTGCCAGCAGGCCTACTAGCGGGGGGGGGCCTTGGGGCACAGATACGCAGTATTTT. Translation: CASRPTSGGGPWGTDTQYF.

This clone occurred once. The chain employs TRBV7-2 and TRBJ2-7; D gene ambiguous. Per germline, CDR1 SGHTA and CDR2 FQGNSA. This CDR3 is built from 12 residues. The V gene lost 1 base and the J gene lost 3 bases, with 4 bases spanning the gap. The CDR3 DNA reads TGTGCCAGCAGCTTAGTCAGCTACGAGCAGTACTTC. Protein product: CASSLVSYEQYF. The variable domain in full, with the rest retrieved from reference TRBV7-2 and TRBJ2-7, is GAGVSQSPSNKVTEKGKDVELRCDPISGHTALYWYRQSLGQGLEFLIYFQGNSAPDKSGLPSDRFSAERTGGSVSTLTIQRTQQEDSAVYLCASSLVSYEQYFGPGTRLTVT.

The V and J genes are TRBV7-9 and TRBJ1-4; weak D call: TRBD1 (6 bases). CDR3 length: 14 residues. In germline, CDR1 is SEHNR, CDR2 FQNEAQ (reference sequence). V was shortened by 7 bases and J by 8 bases, with 17 bases between the two germline ends. In DNA, the CDR3 is TGTGCCAGCACCGAAACAGGGTTTGGGGAAAAACTGTTTTTT. Its protein is CASTETGFGEKLFF.

In its sample, this clone is medium-sized. V usage is TRBV6-5 and J usage is TRBJ2-7; the D gene is possibly TRBD1 (6 bases). The CDR3 spans 13 residues. Germline V gene sequence: CDR1 MNHEY, CDR2 SVGAGI. Trimming took 1 base from V and 7 from J, leaving 11 bases between them. In DNA form, the CDR3 reads TGTGCCAGCAGTTACTTACAGGGCGGAGAGCAGTACTTC. Translated: CASSYLQGGEQYF.

V is TRBV19 and J is TRBJ1-6, with D hard to call. CDR1 is LNHDA, CDR2 SQIVND, per germline (reference sequence). The V and J ends lost 6 bases and 1 base respectively, with 10 bases between them. The CDR3 is made up of 15 amino acids. The CDR3 is CASRRHGSYNSPLHF. In nucleotides, the CDR3 is TGTGCCAGTAGAAGGCACGGGTCCTATAATTCACCCCTCCACTTT.

This clone showed up just once. The V call is TRBV6-6, the J call TRBJ2-3, with 10 bases identical to TRBD2. Germline loops: CDR1 MNHNY, CDR2 SVGAGI (reference sequence). Germline trimming cut 6 bases from V and 0 bases from J; bases unmatched to any gene: 3. The CDR3 has 15 amino acids. The CDR3 loop is CASSLSGRSTDTQYF. The CDR3 DNA follows: TGTGCCAGCAGCCTTAGCGGGAGGAGCACAGATACGCAGTATTTT.

The chain carries TRBV7-9 and TRBJ1-4; the D gene is possibly TRBD1 (5 bases). The length of the CDR3 is 14 residues. Trimming shortened V by 5 bases and J by 5 bases, and 12 bases separated the two germline ends. The V gene's germline CDR1 is SEHNR and CDR2 FQNEAQ (reference sequence). The CDR3 nucleotides are TGTGCCAGCAGCGCACAGGTGGGGAATGAAAAACTGTTTTTT. Translating gives CASSAQVGNEKLFF.

The V gene is TRBV9, the J gene TRBJ1-6; 9 bases are shared with TRBD1. Trimming at V came to 3 bases and at J to 7 bases, leaving 8 bases not matched to a gene. The CDR3 loop spans 16 amino acids. Germline V lookup: CDR1 SGDLS, CDR2 YYNGEE. The CDR3 DNA follows: TGTGCCAGCAGCGGGGCCCGGGACAGGGTGAATTCACCCCTCCACTTT. Protein: CASSGARDRVNSPLHF.

The genes are TRBV7-6 and TRBJ2-7; 9 bases line up with TRBD1. J lost 3 bases, V lost 4 bases, and 7 bases had no gene match. This CDR3 is 15 amino acids long. CDR1 is SGHVS and CDR2 is FNYEAQ in the germline V gene. This CDR3 reads CASSSRPGQGYEQYF. CDR3 nucleotides: TGTGCCAGCAGCTCGAGACCGGGACAGGGCTACGAGCAGTACTTC.

The chain couples TRBV5-1 to TRBJ1-4; the D gene is possibly TRBD1 (5 bases). From germline, CDR1 is SGHRS and CDR2 YFSETQ. CDR3 length equals 14 residues. Trimming left V 1 base short and J 6 bases short, with 10 bases between. The CDR3 nucleotides read TGCGCCAGCAGCTTGTCAATAGGGGATGAAAAACTGTTTTTT. It is translated as CASSLSIGDEKLFF.

The rearrangement uses TRBV20-1 and TRBJ1-2, with a tentative D call TRBD1 (5 bases). Trimming removed 3 bases at V and 0 bases at J, with 11 bases between. The CDR3 loop spans 14 amino acids. Germline CDR1 is DFQATT and CDR2 is SNEGSKA (reference sequence). CDR3 residues: CSASTDMPNYGYTF. In DNA form, the CDR3 reads TGCAGTGCTAGTACGGACATGCCTAACTATGGCTACACCTTC.

V gene TRBV19 combines with J gene TRBJ2-3; D not certain. This CDR3 spans 13 amino acids. V shed 5 bases and J shed 5 bases, with 11 bases lying between them. Germline V CDR1 and CDR2: LNHDA, SQIVND (reference sequence). The CDR3 loop is CASSVLDLDTQYF. CDR3 DNA sequence: TGTGCCAGTAGTGTATTAGATTTAGATACGCAGTATTTT.

The rearrangement links TRBV3-1 (or the pseudogene TRBV3-2) to TRBJ1-1, with 9 bases lining up with TRBD1. After removal of 3 bases from V and 10 bases from J, the junction contained 12 bases not matched to a gene. Germline V CDR1 and CDR2: LGHDT, YNNKEL (reference sequence). The CDR3 totals 15 residues. The CDR3 DNA is TGTGCCAGCAGCCAGTCGGACAGGGGCGTCCGAGGAGCTTTCTTT. It codes for CASSQSDRGVRGAFF.

This clone was detected only a few times. This sequence joins TRBV3-1 (or the pseudogene TRBV3-2) and TRBJ1-1; D gene uncertain. Per the germline V gene, CDR1 is LGHDT and CDR2 is YNNKEL (reference sequence). The CDR3 spans 14 residues. V was cut by 1 base and J by 4 bases, with 10 bases left in between. The CDR3 region is CASSQALGSTEAFF. The CDR3 DNA is TGTGCCAGCAGCCAAGCTCTAGGTAGCACTGAAGCTTTCTTT.

The chain links TRBV7-9 to TRBJ2-7, with 9 bases aligning to TRBD2. Germline V gene sequence: CDR1 SEHNR, CDR2 FQNEAQ (reference sequence). The CDR3 runs 16 residues. V shed 4 bases and J 2 bases; nucleotides not matched to a gene: 9. The CDR3 DNA reads TGTGCCAGCAGCTCCCGGTGGGCTAGCGGGGCCTACGAGCAGTACTTC. Translation: CASSSRWASGAYEQYF.

For this clone: A junction boundary mismatches the germline segment, possibly from a read error. This chain connects TRBV25-1 to TRBJ1-6; 7 bases fit TRBD1. The CDR3 consists of 11 residues. Germline lookup yields CDR1 MGHDK and CDR2 SYGVNS. This chain's CDR3 is CASSALDRVVF. DNA for the CDR3: TGTGCCAGCAGTGCCCTAGACAGGGTGGTTTTT. Variable domain in full (rest from reference TRBV25-1 and TRBJ1-6): EADIYQTPRYLVIGTGKKITLECSQTMGHDKMYWYQQDPGMELHLIHYSYGVNSTEKGDLSSESTVSRIRTEHFPLTLESARPSHTSQYLCASSALDRVVFGNGTRLTVT.

This clone was seen only a few times. The chain is built from TRBV5-4 and TRBJ2-1; D not resolved. The V gene's germline CDR1 is SGHNT and CDR2 YYREEE (reference sequence). The CDR3 runs to 15 residues. V lost 0 bases, J lost 0 bases, and 7 bases lay in between. In nucleotides, the CDR3 is TGTGCCAGCAGCTTGGTGTTAGCCTCCTACAATGAGCAGTTCTTC. This translates into CASSLVLASYNEQFF. Full variable domain (rest looked up from reference TRBV5-4 and TRBJ2-1): ETGVTQSPTHLIKTRGQQVTLRCSSQSGHNTVSWYQQALGQGPQFIFQYYREEENGRGNFPPRFSGLQFPNYSSELNVNALELDDSALYLCASSLVLASYNEQFFGPGTRLTVL.

The chain uses TRBV30 and TRBJ2-7; the D gene is possibly TRBD1 (6 bases). CDR1 is GTSNPN and CDR2 is SVGIG in the germline V gene (reference sequence). The CDR3 length is 16 residues. Trimming cost V 3 bases and J 7 bases, with 25 bases left between them. CDR3 residues: CAWRPWGQAPRGEQYF. CDR3 coding DNA: TGTGCCTGGAGACCCTGGGGGCAGGCCCCAAGGGGAGAGCAGTACTTC.

The chain combines TRBV19 with TRBJ2-2; D not certain. This CDR3 has 15 amino acids. The V end was cut by 3 bases, the J end by 5 bases, with 13 bases between. Germline V gives CDR1 LNHDA, CDR2 SQIVND (reference sequence). DNA of the CDR3: TGTGCCAGTAGTATGGGTAACAGTCAGACCGGGGAGCTGTTTTTT. It yields the protein CASSMGNSQTGELFF.

Only one count was recorded for this clone. CDR3 coding DNA: TGTGCCAGCAGCCCCCCGGGGACTGGGGCCAACGTCCTGACTTTC. It codes for CASSPPGTGANVLTF. The chain combines TRBV11-2 with TRBJ2-6; D possibly corresponds to TRBD2 (5 bases). The V and J ends lost 5 bases and 2 bases respectively, with 10 bases between them. CDR3 size: 15 residues. Germline assignment: CDR1 SGHAT and CDR2 FQNNGV.

The genes are TRBV6-5 and TRBJ2-7; D might be TRBD2 (5 bases). Germline loops: CDR1 MNHEY, CDR2 SVGAGI. V was trimmed by 6 bases and J by 7 bases, leaving 10 bases between them. The length of the CDR3 is 11 residues. This chain's CDR3 is CASSPGNEQYF. CDR3 nucleotides: TGTGCCAGCAGCCCCGGGAATGAGCAGTACTTC.

The chain is built from TRBV5-4 and TRBJ1-1, with TRBD1 matching 7 bases. Germline V CDR1 and CDR2: SGHNT, YYREEE (reference sequence). Trimming at V came to 4 bases and at J to 3 bases, leaving 3 bases not matched to a gene. The CDR3 is 13 amino acids. The CDR3 DNA follows: TGTGCCAGCAGCCCAACAGGGGACACTGAAGCTTTCTTT. Protein sequence: CASSPTGDTEAFF.

This clone was found once. This chain connects TRBV18 to TRBJ2-2, with D maybe TRBD1 (5 bases). The length of the CDR3 is 15 residues. Germline values: CDR1 KGHSH, CDR2 LQKENI. Trimming took 5 bases from V and 0 from J, leaving 10 bases between them. The CDR3 DNA reads TGTGCCAGCTCAGGTCGACAGACGAACACCGGGGAGCTGTTTTTT. As protein: CASSGRQTNTGELFF.

J is TRBJ1-5 and V is TRBV18; 8 bases fit TRBD1. The CDR3 extends over 16 amino acids. The junction had 9 bases not matched to a gene; V was cut back by 5 bases and J by 3 bases. Germline CDR1 is KGHSH and CDR2 is LQKENI. CDR3 DNA: TGTGCCAGCTCAGGGTCGACAGGGGCGAACAATCAGCCCCAGCATTTT. It is translated as CASSGSTGANNQPQHF.